This entry lists 13 T cell receptor beta chains sequenced from one sample in a study of cytomegalovirus exposure and HLA in healthy donors. The study ran its PCR with 60 Vbeta and 13 Jbeta primers. Method: immunoSEQ multiplex PCR; TCRdb's copy keeps in-frame clones and lacks some. The sample holds 85,000 to 100,000 clones, approximately 71% seen once. The sample comprised PBMCs. The receptors here all came from a man aged 50-60 years in good health and CMV-seronegative.

A few counts support this clone. The rearrangement joins TRBV19 to TRBJ1-2; 12 bases are a match to TRBD1. The CDR3 has 15 residues. J lost 7 bases, V lost 6 bases, and 9 bases had no gene match. From germline, CDR1 is LNHDA and CDR2 SQIVND (reference sequence). This CDR3 reads CASSRQPGQGAGYTF. Written as DNA, the CDR3 is TGTGCCAGTAGCCGTCAACCGGGACAGGGGGCTGGCTACACCTTC.

The J gene is TRBJ1-1, the V gene TRBV7-9; the D gene is possibly TRBD1 (6 bases). The germline gives CDR1 SEHNR, CDR2 FQNEAQ (reference sequence). This CDR3 has 14 amino acids. The germline V and J ends were trimmed by 1 base and 4 bases, with 10 bases remaining between them. The CDR3 DNA follows: TGTGCCAGCAGCTTAGAAGGGGGGGGCACTGAAGCTTTCTTT. It is translated as CASSLEGGGTEAFF. The variable domain in full, with the rest retrieved from reference TRBV7-9 and TRBJ1-1, is DTGVSQNPRHKITKRGQNVTFRCDPISEHNRLYWYRQTLGQGPEFLTYFQNEAQLEKSRLLSDRFSAERPKGSFSTLEIQRTEQGDSAMYLCASSLEGGGTEAFFGQGTRLTVV.

The chain carries TRBV28 and TRBJ1-3, with a possible D match to TRBD1 (5 bases). Trimming removed 2 bases from V and 0 bases from J, with 5 bases in between. This CDR3 has 14 residues. CDR1 and CDR2 (germline): MDHEN, SYDVKM. CDR3: CASSLDSSGNTIYF. The CDR3 region has the DNA TGTGCCAGCAGTTTAGACAGCTCTGGAAACACCATATATTTT.

The rearrangement joins TRBV7-6 to TRBJ2-1, with 11 bases identical to TRBD1. This CDR3 has 17 residues. V was pared by 1 base and J by 8 bases, with 10 bases of the junction left unmatched. Germline-derived CDR1 and CDR2 are SGHVS and FNYEAQ. CDR3 protein: CASSLGPGTGGYYEQFF. CDR3 sequence (DNA): TGTGCCAGCAGCTTAGGCCCCGGGACAGGGGGATACTATGAGCAGTTCTTC.

The rearrangement joins TRBV10-3 to TRBJ1-5, with 7 bases matching TRBD1. The CDR3 spans 15 residues. J gave up 4 bases and V 3 bases, and 6 bases lay outside the gene matches. The germline CDR1 and CDR2 sequences are ENHRY and SYGVKD. This CDR3 is CAISERDRVNQPQHF. The CDR3 region has the DNA TGTGCCATCAGTGAAAGAGACAGGGTGAATCAGCCCCAGCATTTT.

This chain uses TRBV5-6 with TRBJ2-7, with a tentative D call TRBD1 (6 bases). Germline lookup yields CDR1 SGHDT and CDR2 YYEEEE. V gave up 2 bases and J gave up 3 bases, with 9 bases separating them. The CDR3 is made up of 13 amino acids. The CDR3 coding sequence is TGTGCCAGCAGCTTCGGGACATACTACGAGCAGTACGTC. This encodes CASSFGTYYEQYV.

This chain uses TRBV5-8 with TRBJ1-3; no firm D call. The germline V and J ends were trimmed by 2 bases and 0 bases, with 9 bases remaining between them. This CDR3 has 15 residues. Germline CDR1 is SGHTS and CDR2 is YDEGEE. The CDR3 region has the DNA TGTGCCAGCAGCTTCCGCGGCGGCTCTGGAAACACCATATATTTT. This codes for CASSFRGGSGNTIYF.

J is TRBJ2-5 and V is TRBV9; tentative D call: TRBD1 (6 bases). The ends were cut back, 0 bases at V and 7 bases at J, with 19 bases in the middle. This CDR3 has 16 amino acids. Germline CDR1 and CDR2: SGDLS and YYNGEE. The DNA for the CDR3 is TGTGCCAGCAGCGTAGGCGGGCTGGGGGCAGGGGTGACCCAGTACTTC. Its translation: CASSVGGLGAGVTQYF.

The gene calls are TRBV2 and TRBJ1-1; the D gene is possibly TRBD1 (6 bases). V lost 5 bases and J lost 4, with 20 bases in between. CDR1 SNHLY and CDR2 FYNNEI come from the germline V gene. The CDR3 extends over 16 amino acids. The CDR3 DNA follows: TGTGCCAGCAGTCGCCGTTGGGACACGGCGGGCACTGAAGCTTTCTTT. Translating gives CASSRRWDTAGTEAFF. The variable domain in full, with the rest retrieved from reference TRBV2 and TRBJ1-1, is EPEVTQTPSHQVTQMGQEVILRCVPISNHLYFYWYRQILGQKVEFLVSFYNNEISEKSEIFDDQFSVERPDGSNFTLKIRSTKLEDSAMYFCASSRRWDTAGTEAFFGQGTRLTVV.

The V call is TRBV18, the J call TRBJ1-3; D call uncertain. V was pared by 2 bases and J by 2 bases, with 10 bases between. Germline loops: CDR1 KGHSH, CDR2 LQKENI. The length of the CDR3 is 15 residues. This chain's CDR3 is CASSPYNSPGNTIYF. CDR3 nucleotide sequence: TGTGCCAGCTCACCATATAACTCTCCTGGAAACACCATATATTTT.

The gene calls are TRBV5-1 and TRBJ2-3, with D maybe TRBD1 (6 bases). Deletions cut 0 bases from V and 5 bases from J, with 10 bases between. CDR1 is SGHRS and CDR2 is YFSETQ in the germline V gene. CDR3 length equals 14 residues. CDR3 sequence reads: CASSLGGPGDTQYF. The DNA for the CDR3 is TGCGCCAGCAGCTTGGGGGGGCCAGGAGATACGCAGTATTTT. Full variable domain (outside the CDR3, taken from reference TRBV5-1 and TRBJ2-3): KAGVTQTPRYLIKTRGQQVTLSCSPISGHRSVSWYQQTPGQGLQFLFEYFSETQRNKGNFPGRFSGRQFSNSRSEMNVSTLELGDSALYLCASSLGGPGDTQYFGPGTRLTVL.

The V call is TRBV10-3, the J call TRBJ2-1, with D hard to call. V was shortened by 3 bases and J by 6 bases, with 6 bases between the two germline ends. Per germline, CDR1 ENHRY and CDR2 SYGVKD. This CDR3 spans 12 amino acids. The CDR3 DNA reads TGTGCCATCAGTGAAGATAGCAATGAGCAGTTCTTC. Translated: CAISEDSNEQFF.

The chain couples TRBV9 to TRBJ1-6; 7 nucleotides agree with TRBD1. Trimming removed 5 bases from V and 7 bases from J; junction bases left unmatched: 0. This CDR3 is 12 amino acids long. Looked up from germline, CDR1 is SGDLS and CDR2 is YYNGEE. CDR3 residues: CASRGQNSPLHF. DNA of the CDR3: TGTGCCAGCAGGGGACAGAATTCACCCCTCCACTTT.